Sequencing of this T cell receptor beta chain was carried out in a study of beta chain features in type 1 diabetes. On average, the one heparinised blood draw given by each donor was 90 to 150 mL. Every bit of the isolated RNA underwent reverse transcription, so sequencing read expressed TCRB transcripts. The assay was immunoSEQ multiplex PCR, and TCRdb's table has in-frame clones only and misses some. Among some 150,000 clones listed, roughly 11% were seen once. CDR1 is MNHEY, CDR2 SVGAGI, per germline. V trimming: 2 bases; J trimming: 6 bases; junction bases outside the gene matches: 5. The CDR3 is 14 amino acids. A word on this clone: The antigen remains undetermined.

Regarding the study as a whole: VDJ junctions from type 1 diabetes patients carried fewer insertions and larger deletions.

This sequence originates from a young man in good health. The chain has TRBV6-5 and TRBJ2-3, with TRBD1 matching 7 bases. The sequenced sample consisted of central memory CD4+ T cells from blood. The CDR3 bases are TGTGCCAGCAGTTACACGACAGGGCGGGATACGCAGTATTTT. As protein: CASSYTTGRDTQYF.